This passage covers 8 T cell receptor beta chains from one sample sequenced in a study of T cells in Graves' hyperthyroidism and ophthalmopathy. TCR beta CDR3 regions were amplified from RNA transcripts. The study used the HTBI primer set for a first-round RT-PCR of the TCR CDR3. MiXCR, run by TCRdb on the multiplex PCR reads, gives a single entry per CDR3 protein. Counted here are fewer than 850,000 distinct CDR3 sequences, roughly a sixth occurring once; the ten biggest clones make up 15% to 17%. The sequenced sample was blood. The receptor set was obtained from a man aged 50 or older with Graves' hyperthyroidism.

This clonotype has at least ten counts. The rearrangement joins TRBV12-3 or TRBV12-4 to TRBJ2-1, with TRBD2 matching 7 bases. CDR3 length: 12 amino acids. V was pared by 3 bases and J by 13 bases, with 6 bases of the junction left unmatched. In DNA form, the CDR3 reads TGTGCCAGCAGTTTTTGGCTAGCGGTACAGTTCTTC. Translating it yields CASSFWLAVQFF.

The J gene is TRBJ2-7, the V gene TRBV6-1; a possible D gene is TRBD2 (6 bases). Germline assignment: CDR1 MNHNS and CDR2 SASEGT. The CDR3 loop spans 16 amino acids. The V end lost 7 bases, the J end lost 6 bases, and 25 bases lay between the germline ends. In DNA form, the CDR3 reads TGTGCCAGCACCAAAAAATCCCGACTAGTTCCAAGCGAGCAGTACTTC. Amino acid sequence: CASTKKSRLVPSEQYF.

With regard to this clonotype: In this CDR3 the conserved last residue, phenylalanine or tryptophan, is missing, so a read error is likely. The DNA is omitted, as the CDR3 cannot be located on it reliably, and the CDR3 follows TCRdb's listing. V is TRBV5-1 and J is TRBJ1-2. The CDR3 is 12 amino acids long, termini counted. CDR1 is SGHRS and CDR2 is YFSETQ in the germline V gene. The CDR3 loop is CASSLSEGGYTL.

The chain links TRBV19 to TRBJ1-1; D perhaps matches TRBD1 (6 bases). CDR3 length: 15 residues. The V and J ends lost 1 base and 4 bases respectively, with 13 bases between them. Germline lookup yields CDR1 LNHDA and CDR2 SQIVND (reference sequence). CDR3 protein: CASSIVGGPGTEAFF. The DNA for the CDR3 is TGTGCCAGTAGTATAGTCGGGGGGCCGGGCACTGAAGCTTTCTTT.

This clonotype was detected many times. The chain is built from TRBV27 and TRBJ1-4; no reliable D call. The germline gives CDR1 MNHEY, CDR2 SMNVEV (reference sequence). CDR3 length equals 15 residues. V was cut by 6 bases and J by 0 bases, with 11 bases left in between. CDR3 coding DNA: TGTGCCAGCAGGTTTTACGAAGCAACTAATGAAAAACTGTTTTTT. Its protein is CASRFYEATNEKLFF.

In its sample, this clonotype was seen many times. V usage is TRBV27 and J usage is TRBJ2-7, with D hard to call. CDR3 length: 11 amino acids. Between the trimmed V and J ends, which lost 6 bases and 7 bases, there was a span of 10 bases. CDR1 MNHEY and CDR2 SMNVEV come from the germline V gene (reference sequence). The CDR3 coding sequence is TGTGCCAGCAGCTTTGGCAGGGAGCAGTACTTC. Amino acids: CASSFGREQYF.

The chain is built from TRBV4-1 and TRBJ2-7, with 13 bases lining up with TRBD2. The CDR3 has 16 amino acids. Germline V lookup: CDR1 MGHRA, CDR2 YSYEKL. Trimming at V came to 4 bases and at J to 3 bases, leaving 6 bases not matched to a gene. This CDR3 is CASSRGRLAGGYEQYF. DNA of the CDR3: TGCGCCAGCAGCCGAGGCCGACTAGCGGGGGGCTACGAGCAGTACTTC.

This sequence joins TRBV4-1 and TRBJ2-1; D may be TRBD2 (5 bases). This CDR3 is built from 13 residues. V lost 3 bases to trimming and J lost 8 bases, with 11 bases between them. Germline V CDR1 and CDR2: MGHRA, YSYEKL. The CDR3 sequence: CASSHPGIDEQFF. The CDR3 DNA sequence: TGCGCCAGCAGCCACCCCGGGATCGATGAGCAGTTCTTC.